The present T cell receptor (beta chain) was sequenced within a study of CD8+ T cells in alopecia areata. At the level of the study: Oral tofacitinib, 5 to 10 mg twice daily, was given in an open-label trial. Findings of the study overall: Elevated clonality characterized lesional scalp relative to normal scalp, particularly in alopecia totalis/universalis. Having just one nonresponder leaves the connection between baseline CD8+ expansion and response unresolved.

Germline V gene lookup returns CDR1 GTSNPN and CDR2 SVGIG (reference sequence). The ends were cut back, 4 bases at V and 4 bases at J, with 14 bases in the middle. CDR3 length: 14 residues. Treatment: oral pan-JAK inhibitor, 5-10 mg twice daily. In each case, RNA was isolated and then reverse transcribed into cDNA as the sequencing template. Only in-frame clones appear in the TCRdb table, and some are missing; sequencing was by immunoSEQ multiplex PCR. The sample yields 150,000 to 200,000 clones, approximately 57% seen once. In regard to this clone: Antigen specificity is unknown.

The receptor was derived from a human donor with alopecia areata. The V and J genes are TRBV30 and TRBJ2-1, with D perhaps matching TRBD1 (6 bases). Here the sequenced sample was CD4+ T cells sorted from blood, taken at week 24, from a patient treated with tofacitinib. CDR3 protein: CAWIIRGGYNEQFF. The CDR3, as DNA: TGTGCCTGGATTATCCGAGGGGGATACAATGAGCAGTTCTTC.